This T cell receptor (beta chain) was sequenced during a study of regulatory T cells in long-lasting Graves disease. Looking at the study overall: Over-5-year antithyroid drug use with positive TSH receptor antibodies defined persistent Graves' disease in the study. Notes on the study in general: Thyroid tissue was not studied; only peripheral blood was. TRBV28, TRBJ1-2 and TRBJ2-5 were favored in persistent disease.

CDR1 is MDHEN, CDR2 SYDVKM, per germline. The CDR3 has 15 amino acids. V was cut by 6 bases and J by 5 bases, with 19 bases left in between. As for time point: persistent/refractory GD, antithyroid drugs over 5 years with positive TRAb. Preparation of the TCR library used RNA extracted from PBMCs. Construction of the TCR beta libraries employed iRepertoire HTBI primers in conjunction with Arm-PCR of CDR3 regions. TCRdb redid the calling of the multiplex PCR reads with MiXCR, one entry per CDR3 protein. The sample has 400,000 to 500,000 distinct CDR3 sequences, roughly 21% seen once. This clonotype was found many times. The antigen is unknown.

This receptor was identified in a female donor with Graves disease. The sequences come from peripheral blood mononuclear cells (PBMCs), collected when the disease was refractory, from a patient treated with antithyroid drugs. The chain is built from TRBV28 and TRBJ1-1, with D possibly TRBD1 on 5 matching bases. CDR3 coding DNA: TGTGCCAGCAGCCGCCGGGGCAGCGGTAGTACTGAAGCTTTCTTT. This translates into CASSRRGSGSTEAFF.